This TCR beta chain originates from a study of blood T cell repertoires in COVID-19. The germline CDR1 and CDR2 sequences are WNHNN and SYGVQD (reference sequence). V lost 0 bases and J lost 4, with 15 bases in between. The CDR3 length is 16 residues. In the source study's methods: Estimates of nucleated cell counts were drawn from the amplification of reference gene primers. Here immunoSEQ multiplex PCR was the method, and the copy in TCRdb shows in-frame clones only, minus some. D and trimming come from the DNA, and the V and J calls and clone size come from that table. The sample consists of 300,000 to 400,000 clones, 85% to 90% of them appearing once.

Specimen: peripheral blood. The receptor was isolated from a woman in her forties or fifties with COVID-19, enrolled during active disease. The rearrangement links TRBV10-1 to TRBJ1-2, with D hard to call. The CDR3, as DNA: TGCGCCAGCAGTGAGTCCGCGTACCTACCGCCCTATGGCTACACCTTC. Protein product: CASSESAYLPPYGYTF.